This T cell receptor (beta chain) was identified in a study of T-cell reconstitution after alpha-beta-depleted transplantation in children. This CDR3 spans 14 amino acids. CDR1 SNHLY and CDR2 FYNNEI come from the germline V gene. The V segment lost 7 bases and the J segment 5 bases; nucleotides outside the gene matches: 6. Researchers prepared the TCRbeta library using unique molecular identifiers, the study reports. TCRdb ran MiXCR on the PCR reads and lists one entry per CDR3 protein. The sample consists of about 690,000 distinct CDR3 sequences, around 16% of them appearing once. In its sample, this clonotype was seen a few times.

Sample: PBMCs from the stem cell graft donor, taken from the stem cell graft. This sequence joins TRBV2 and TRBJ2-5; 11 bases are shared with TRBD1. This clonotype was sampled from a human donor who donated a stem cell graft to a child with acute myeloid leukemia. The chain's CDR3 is CASIRTGGQETQYF. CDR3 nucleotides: TGTGCCAGCATTAGGACAGGGGGCCAGGAGACCCAGTACTTC.